The 10 T cell receptor beta chains below were found in one sample sequenced in a study of T cell changes during pregnancy in multiple sclerosis. The repertoire was sequenced with immunoSEQ multiplex PCR; TCRdb's copy has only in-frame clones and lacks some. The sample lists about 88,000 clones, under 95% occurring once. The sequencing used peripheral blood, collected in the first trimester of pregnancy. The source of these receptors is a female donor with multiple sclerosis, enrolled in a pregnancy study.

The chain uses TRBV7-2 and TRBJ2-7, with 11 bases matching TRBD1. Germline V gene sequence: CDR1 SGHTA, CDR2 FQGNSA. This CDR3 comprises 14 residues. The V and J ends lost 5 bases and 7 bases, in that order; junction bases with no gene match: 7. DNA of the CDR3: TGTGCCAGCAGCCCGCGGACAGGGGGCAGGGAGCAGTACTTC. Its protein product is CASSPRTGGREQYF.

This clone was seen just once. This sequence joins TRBV29-1 and TRBJ2-7; 7 nucleotides align to TRBD1. The germline V gene has CDR1 SQVTM and CDR2 ANQGSEA. This CDR3 is 15 amino acids long. J gave up 2 bases and V 4 bases, and 11 bases lay outside the gene matches. CDR3 region: CSVAPSDRVAYEQYF. The CDR3 nucleotides are TGCAGCGTTGCCCCCTCCGACAGGGTCGCCTACGAGCAGTACTTC.

This clone was seen a single time. The rearrangement joins TRBV9 to TRBJ1-2, with D unresolved. The CDR3 is 13 residues long. The V end lost 4 bases, the J end lost 2 bases, and 9 bases lay between the germline ends. Germline CDR1 and CDR2: SGDLS and YYNGEE. DNA of the CDR3: TGTGCCAGCAGCACGGGAGGGAACTATGGCTACACCTTC. Amino acid sequence: CASSTGGNYGYTF.

The rearrangement links TRBV5-1 to TRBJ2-7, with 8 bases aligning to TRBD1. The CDR3 length is 14 residues. Germline V gene lookup returns CDR1 SGHRS and CDR2 YFSETQ. V lost 3 bases, J lost 2 bases, and 4 bases stayed unmatched. Here the CDR3 reads CASSSGQVAYEQYF. The CDR3 nucleotides are TGCGCCAGCAGCTCGGGACAGGTGGCCTACGAGCAGTACTTC.

The J gene is TRBJ2-5, the V gene TRBV5-6; 14 bases align to TRBD2. The CDR3 consists of 15 residues. Per germline, CDR1 SGHDT and CDR2 YYEEEE. J was trimmed by 4 bases and V by 4 bases; bases with no gene match: 3. Here the CDR3 DNA reads TGTGCCAGCAGCCCAGGACTAGCGGGAGGAGAGACCCAGTACTTC. This translates into CASSPGLAGGETQYF.

This chain uses TRBV12-5 with TRBJ1-2; 7 bases align to TRBD1. The CDR3 extends over 15 amino acids. The junction had 6 bases not matched to a gene; V was cut back by 2 bases and J by 3 bases. Germline CDR1 is LGHNT and CDR2 is FRNRAP. The CDR3 spells CASGLFGQEYYGYTF. CDR3 bases: TGTGCTAGTGGTTTGTTTGGACAGGAGTACTATGGCTACACCTTC.

The chain has TRBV4-3 and TRBJ2-7; TRBD1 aligns across 8 bases. This CDR3 has 15 amino acids. With 1 base clipped from V and 7 bases from J, the junction kept 9 bases outside the gene matches. Germline assignment: CDR1 LGHNA and CDR2 YSLEER. The CDR3, as DNA: TGCGCCAGCAGCCAAGGGACAGGGAGTCCTTATGAGCAGTACTTC. Its protein is CASSQGTGSPYEQYF.

By sample share, this clone is medium-sized. V gene TRBV5-6 combines with J gene TRBJ2-1; 10 nucleotides match TRBD2. Per germline, CDR1 SGHDT and CDR2 YYEEEE. The CDR3 length is 15 residues. V gave up 4 bases and J gave up 4 bases; unmatched junction bases: 5. In nucleotides, the CDR3 is TGTGCCAGCAGCCACACTAGCGGGACGTACAATGAGCAGTTCTTC. This sequence encodes CASSHTSGTYNEQFF.

This clone came up a few times. This sequence joins TRBV19 and TRBJ2-7; 8 bases align to TRBD1. J lost 6 bases, V lost 5 bases, and 9 bases had no gene match. CDR3 length equals 14 residues. Germline lookup yields CDR1 LNHDA and CDR2 SQIVND (reference sequence). The CDR3 region is CASSSLTRGREQYF. CDR3 in DNA: TGTGCCAGTAGTTCCTTGACCAGGGGGCGCGAGCAGTACTTC.

The V and J genes are TRBV6-1 and TRBJ2-1; TRBD2 might be the D (7 bases). The CDR3 consists of 14 residues. CDR1 and CDR2 from the germline V gene are MNHNS and SASEGT. Between the trimmed V and J ends, which lost 10 bases and 4 bases, there was a span of 17 bases. The CDR3 spells CATLRGRGYNEQFF. The CDR3 nucleotides read TGTGCCACCCTACGGGGGAGGGGGTACAATGAGCAGTTCTTC.